This T cell receptor (beta chain) was recorded in a study of technical replicates of blood from several donors. Germline CDR1 is SGHNT and CDR2 is YENEEA. The V end lost 2 bases, the J end lost 1 base, and 8 bases lay between the germline ends. CDR3 length: 14 residues. Assay: immunoSEQ multiplex PCR; the TCRdb copy retains only in-frame clones and omits some. This sample has tens of thousands of clones; about 94% occur once, and the top ten carry roughly 0.37%. The chain combines TRBV11-3 with TRBJ1-1, with a tentative D call TRBD1 (5 bases). The clonotype originates from a human donor in good health. Input material: T cells isolated from PBMCs. CDR3 amino acids: CASSLIRGNTEAFF. The CDR3 region has the DNA TGTGCCAGCAGCTTAATAAGGGGGAACACTGAAGCTTTCTTT.